The clone carrying this T cell receptor beta chain came up once. The data originate from a study of blood T cell repertoires in COVID-19. Unmatched junction bases numbered 6, after V lost 6 bases and J lost 5 bases. Germline values: CDR1 MNHEY, CDR2 SVGAGI. The CDR3 loop spans 15 amino acids. Per the original methods: Amplification of reference gene primers was used by the study to estimate nucleated cell counts. Data came from immunoSEQ multiplex PCR; TCRdb stores just in-frame clones and leaves some out. V, J and clone size were drawn from that table, and D and trimming were deduced from the DNA. The repertoire holds 100,000 to 150,000 clones, with under 90% as singletons.

V and J are TRBV6-5 and TRBJ2-7, with 14 bases fitting TRBD2. Sample: peripheral blood. This clonotype was sampled from a woman aged 55-69 years with active or convalescent COVID-19. In DNA form, the CDR3 reads TGTGCCAGCAGCCGACTAGCGGGAGGGCCGGACGAGCAGTACTTC. It codes for CASSRLAGGPDEQYF.